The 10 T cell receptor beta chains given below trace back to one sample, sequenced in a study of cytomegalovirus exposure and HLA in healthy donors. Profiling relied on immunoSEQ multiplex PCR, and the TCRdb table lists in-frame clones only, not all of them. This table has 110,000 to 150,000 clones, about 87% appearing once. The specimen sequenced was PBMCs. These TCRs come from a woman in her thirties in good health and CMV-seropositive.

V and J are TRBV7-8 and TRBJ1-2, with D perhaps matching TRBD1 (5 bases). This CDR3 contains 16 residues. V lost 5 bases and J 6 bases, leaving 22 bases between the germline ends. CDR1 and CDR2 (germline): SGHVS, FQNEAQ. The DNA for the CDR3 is TGTGCCAGCAGCCTAGGGAATGGGTTCCACAGGAATGGCTACACCTTC. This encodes CASSLGNGFHRNGYTF.

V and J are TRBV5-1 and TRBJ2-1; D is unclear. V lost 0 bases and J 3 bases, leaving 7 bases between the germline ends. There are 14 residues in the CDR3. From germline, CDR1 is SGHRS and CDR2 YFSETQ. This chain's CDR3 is CASSLEYFYNEQFF. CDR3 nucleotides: TGCGCCAGCAGCTTGGAGTACTTCTACAATGAGCAGTTCTTC.

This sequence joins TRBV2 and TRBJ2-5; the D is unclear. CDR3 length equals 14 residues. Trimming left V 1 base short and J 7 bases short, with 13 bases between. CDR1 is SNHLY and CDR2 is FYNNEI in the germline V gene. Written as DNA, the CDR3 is TGTGCCAGCAGTGAAGTAAGTTTAGGAGCGACCCAGTACTTC. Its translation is CASSEVSLGATQYF.

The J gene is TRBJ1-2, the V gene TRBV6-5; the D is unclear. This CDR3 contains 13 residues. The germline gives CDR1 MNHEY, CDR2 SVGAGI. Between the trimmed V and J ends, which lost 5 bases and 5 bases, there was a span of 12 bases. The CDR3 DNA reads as TGTGCCAGCAGTGGGCGGACTGGTTATGGCTACACCTTC. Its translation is CASSGRTGYGYTF.

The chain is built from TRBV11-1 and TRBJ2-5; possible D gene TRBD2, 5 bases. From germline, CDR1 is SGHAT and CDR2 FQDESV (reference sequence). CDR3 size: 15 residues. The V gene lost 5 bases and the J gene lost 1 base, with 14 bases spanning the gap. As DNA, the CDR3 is TGTGCCAGCAGCCCTCCGACTAACCTCCAAGAGACCCAGTACTTC. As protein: CASSPPTNLQETQYF.

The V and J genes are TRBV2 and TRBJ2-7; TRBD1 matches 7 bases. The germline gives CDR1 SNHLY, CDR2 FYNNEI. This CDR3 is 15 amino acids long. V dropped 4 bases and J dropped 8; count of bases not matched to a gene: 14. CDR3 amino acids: CASSGNRGPLLKQYF. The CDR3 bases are TGTGCCAGCAGTGGAAACAGGGGACCCCTTTTAAAGCAGTACTTC.

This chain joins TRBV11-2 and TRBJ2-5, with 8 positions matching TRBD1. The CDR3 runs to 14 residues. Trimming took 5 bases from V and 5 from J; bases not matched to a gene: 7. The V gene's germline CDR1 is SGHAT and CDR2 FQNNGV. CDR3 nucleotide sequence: TGTGCCAGCAGCCAGCAGGGGGCATGGGAGACCCAGTACTTC. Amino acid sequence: CASSQQGAWETQYF.

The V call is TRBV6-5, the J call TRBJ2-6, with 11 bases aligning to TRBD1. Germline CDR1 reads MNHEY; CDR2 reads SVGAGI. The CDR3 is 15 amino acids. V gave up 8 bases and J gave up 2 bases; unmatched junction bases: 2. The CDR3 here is CASGTGGAGANVLTF. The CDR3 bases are TGTGCCAGCGGGACAGGGGGAGCTGGGGCCAACGTCCTGACTTTC.

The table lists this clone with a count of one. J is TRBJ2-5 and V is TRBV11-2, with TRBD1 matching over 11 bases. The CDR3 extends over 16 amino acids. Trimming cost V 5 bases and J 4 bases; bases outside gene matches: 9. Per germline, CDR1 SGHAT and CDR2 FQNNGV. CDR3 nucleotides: TGTGCCAGCAGCAACCGGGACAGGGGGATACGAGAGACCCAGTACTTC. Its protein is CASSNRDRGIRETQYF.

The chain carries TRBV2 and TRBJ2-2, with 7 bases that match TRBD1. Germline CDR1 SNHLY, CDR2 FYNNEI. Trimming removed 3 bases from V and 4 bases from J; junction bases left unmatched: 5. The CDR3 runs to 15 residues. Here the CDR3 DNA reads TGTGCCAGCAGTGACGACAGGGTGGGCACCGGGGAGCTGTTTTTT. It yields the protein CASSDDRVGTGELFF.